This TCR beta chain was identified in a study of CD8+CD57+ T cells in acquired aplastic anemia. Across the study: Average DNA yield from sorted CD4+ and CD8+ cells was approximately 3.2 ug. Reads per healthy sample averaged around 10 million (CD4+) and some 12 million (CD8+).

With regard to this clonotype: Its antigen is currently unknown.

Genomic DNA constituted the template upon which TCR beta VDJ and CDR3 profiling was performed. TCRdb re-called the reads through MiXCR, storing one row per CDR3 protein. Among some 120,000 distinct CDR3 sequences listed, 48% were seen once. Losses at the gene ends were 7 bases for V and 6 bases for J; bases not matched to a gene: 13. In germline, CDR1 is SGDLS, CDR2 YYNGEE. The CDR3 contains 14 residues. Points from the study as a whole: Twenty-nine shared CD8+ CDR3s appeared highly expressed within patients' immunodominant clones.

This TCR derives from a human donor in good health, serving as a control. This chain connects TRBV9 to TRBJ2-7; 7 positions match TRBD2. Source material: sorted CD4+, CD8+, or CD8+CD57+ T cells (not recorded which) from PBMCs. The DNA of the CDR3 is TGTGCCAGCCCCCTGAGGGAGGGAGAGGGCGAGCAGTACTTC. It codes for CASPLREGEGEQYF.